This T cell receptor (beta chain) was recovered during a study of blood T cell repertoires in COVID-19. Whole-study context: Sources were T cells, B-cell-depleted T cells, or PBMCs; the material itself was cDNA or gDNA.

There are 13 residues in the CDR3. Trimming at V came to 0 bases and at J to 8 bases, leaving 2 bases not matched to a gene. Germline values: CDR1 SGHRS, CDR2 YFSETQ. In the authors' methods: Reference gene primers were amplified, and this amplification served to estimate nucleated cell counts. Libraries were prepared by immunoSEQ multiplex PCR; TCRdb keeps only in-frame clonotypes and omits some of them. V and J calls and clone size are those listed in that table; D and trimming were worked out from the DNA. The table includes around 280,000 clones, approximately 88% detected once. Sequenced sample: PBMCs or T cells enriched from blood (not recorded which). V usage is TRBV5-1 and J usage is TRBJ1-3, with 7 bases matching TRBD1. The clonotype was recovered from a woman aged 40 to 50 who had recovered from COVID-19. As DNA, the CDR3 is TGCGCCAGCAGCTTGGCCAGGGGGGACACCATATATTTT. It is translated as CASSLARGDTIYF.